This T cell receptor (beta chain) was profiled in a study of T cells in Graves' hyperthyroidism and ophthalmopathy. Looking at the study overall: Peripheral blood specimens were obtained at initial diagnosis, prior to any treatment. Study findings and constraints: Ophthalmopathy, as predicted by the model, came a median 6.5 months after the prediction. The authors' 13 V-J model separated ophthalmopathy from stable hyperthyroidism.

The CDR3 regions of TCR beta were amplified from RNA transcripts. Using the HTBI primer set, a first-round RT-PCR was run on the TCR CDR3. Using its own MiXCR run on the multiplex PCR reads, TCRdb lists one record per CDR3 protein. The sample carries a few hundred thousand distinct CDR3 sequences, less than 15% recorded once. The V gene's germline CDR1 is SGDLS and CDR2 YYNGEE. The length of the CDR3 is 15 residues. V was trimmed by 3 bases and J by 0 bases, leaving 13 bases between them. This clonotype was picked up many times. No antigen is known for it. The sample consisted of blood. The receptor's source is a woman aged 40 to 50 with Graves' hyperthyroidism that later progressed to Graves' ophthalmopathy. The V call is TRBV9, the J call TRBJ2-7; a weak D match, TRBD1 (6 bases). CDR3 DNA: TGTGCCAGCAGCGCACAGGGATCCCCCTCCTACGAGCAGTACTTC. The encoded protein is CASSAQGSPSYEQYF.